This TCR beta chain emerged from a study of cytomegalovirus exposure and HLA in healthy donors. As to this clone: Its cognate antigen is unknown.

Broader study findings: Most sequenced TCRs were rare (though some public TCRs occurred in many donors). The investigators catalogued 164 TCR beta chains as cytomegalovirus-associated. The TCR clusters that emerged in the first cohort tended, a later analysis found, to co-occur in the 110 or so validation repertoires.

Sequencing used immunoSEQ multiplex PCR; TCRdb keeps in-frame clones, though not all of them. The sample lists tens of thousands of clones, over 90% occurring once. The length of the CDR3 is 13 residues. Germline-derived CDR1 and CDR2 are MNHEY and SMNVEV (reference sequence). Trimming took 4 bases from V and 3 from J, leaving 7 bases between them. The clonotype was recovered from a woman aged 18-30 years in good health and CMV-seropositive. Sample: PBMCs. V is TRBV27 and J is TRBJ1-5, with unresolved D. CDR3 nucleotide sequence: TGTGCCAGCAGTTATCTTTCCAATCAGCCCCAGCATTTT. This translates into CASSYLSNQPQHF.